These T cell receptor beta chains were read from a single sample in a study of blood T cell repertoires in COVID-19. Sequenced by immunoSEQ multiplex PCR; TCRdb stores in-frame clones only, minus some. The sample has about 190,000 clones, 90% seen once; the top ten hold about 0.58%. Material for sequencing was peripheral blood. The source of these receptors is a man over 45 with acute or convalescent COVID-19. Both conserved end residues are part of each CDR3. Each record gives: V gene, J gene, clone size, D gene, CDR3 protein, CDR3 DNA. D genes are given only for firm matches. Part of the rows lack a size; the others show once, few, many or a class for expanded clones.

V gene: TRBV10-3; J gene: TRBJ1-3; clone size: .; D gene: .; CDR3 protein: CAISVSGQIGNTIYF; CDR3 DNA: TGTGCCATCAGTGTTTCAGGACAGATAGGAAACACCATATATTTT
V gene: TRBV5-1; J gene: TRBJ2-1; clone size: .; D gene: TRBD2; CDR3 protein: CASSLEVGVAGGRNEQFF; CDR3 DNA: TGCGCCAGCAGCTTGGAGGTCGGCGTGGCGGGGGGCCGGAATGAGCAGTTCTTC
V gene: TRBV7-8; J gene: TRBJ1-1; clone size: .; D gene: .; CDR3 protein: CASSPGGSSAFF; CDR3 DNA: TGTGCCAGCAGCCCTGGGGGGAGCTCAGCTTTCTTT
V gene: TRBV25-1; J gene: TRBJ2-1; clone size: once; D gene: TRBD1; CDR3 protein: CASSDPGQVLEQFF; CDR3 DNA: TGTGCCAGCAGTGATCCGGGACAGGTTCTTGAGCAGTTCTTC
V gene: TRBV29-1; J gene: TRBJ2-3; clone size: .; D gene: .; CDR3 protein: CSAKGVSTDTQYF; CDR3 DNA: TGCAGCGCCAAAGGAGTAAGCACAGATACGCAGTATTTT
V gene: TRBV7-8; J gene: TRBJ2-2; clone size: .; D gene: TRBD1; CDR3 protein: CASSQGQGWTGELFF; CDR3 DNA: TGTGCCAGCAGCCAGGGACAGGGGTGGACCGGGGAGCTGTTTTTT
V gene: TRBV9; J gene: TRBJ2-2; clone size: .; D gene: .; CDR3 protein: CASSDTHRGELFF; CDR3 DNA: TGTGCCAGCAGTGATACTCACCGGGGGGAGCTGTTTTTT
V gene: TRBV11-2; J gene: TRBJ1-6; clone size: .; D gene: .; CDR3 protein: CASSHPYRAGGMLHF; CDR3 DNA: TGTGCCAGCAGCCACCCTTATCGGGCTGGGGGCATGCTCCACTTT
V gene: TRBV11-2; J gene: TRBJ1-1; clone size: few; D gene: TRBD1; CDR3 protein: CASSIRDREAFF; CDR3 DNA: TGTGCCAGCAGCATCCGGGACAGAGAAGCTTTCTTT
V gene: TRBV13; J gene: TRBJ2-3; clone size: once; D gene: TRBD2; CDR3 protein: CASSLVGLAGVTDTQYF; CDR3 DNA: TGTGCCAGCAGCTTAGTGGGACTAGCGGGTGTCACAGATACGCAGTATTTT
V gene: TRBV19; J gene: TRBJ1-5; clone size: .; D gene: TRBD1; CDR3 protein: CASSVRQGGYSNQPQHF; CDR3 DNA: TGTGCCAGTAGCGTCCGACAGGGGGGGTATAGCAATCAGCCCCAGCATTTT
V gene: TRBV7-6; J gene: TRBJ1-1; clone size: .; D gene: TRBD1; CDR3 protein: CASSSGTGGLPEAFF; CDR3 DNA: TGTGCCAGCAGCTCAGGGACAGGGGGCCTTCCTGAAGCTTTCTTT
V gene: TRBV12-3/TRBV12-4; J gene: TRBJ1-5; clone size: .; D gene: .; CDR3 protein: CASSLRGAQPQHF; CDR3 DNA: TGTGCCAGCAGTTTACGCGGAGCTCAGCCCCAGCATTTT
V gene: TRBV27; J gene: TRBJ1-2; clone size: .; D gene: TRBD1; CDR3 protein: CASTLQYGQGYGYTF; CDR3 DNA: TGTGCCAGCACCCTCCAATACGGACAGGGTTATGGCTACACCTTC
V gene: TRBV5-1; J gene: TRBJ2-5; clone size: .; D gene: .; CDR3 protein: CASSLRVPYAGRSKSREETQYF; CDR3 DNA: TGCGCCAGCAGCTTGAGGGTTCCGTATGCGGGCAGGAGTAAGTCGAGGGAAGAGACCCAGTACTTC
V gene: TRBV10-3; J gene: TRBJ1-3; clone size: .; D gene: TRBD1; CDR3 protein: CAIKKDRGTGNTIYF; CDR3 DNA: TGTGCCATCAAAAAGGACAGGGGGACTGGAAACACCATATATTTT
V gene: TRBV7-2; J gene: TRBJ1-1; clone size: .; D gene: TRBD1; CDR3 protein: CASSRTGLSAEAFF; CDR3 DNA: TGTGCCAGCAGCCGGACAGGACTATCCGCTGAAGCTTTCTTT
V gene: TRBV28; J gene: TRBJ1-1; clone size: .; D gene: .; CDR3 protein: CASKEGDTEAFF; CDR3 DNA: TGTGCCAGCAAGGAGGGAGATACTGAAGCTTTCTTT
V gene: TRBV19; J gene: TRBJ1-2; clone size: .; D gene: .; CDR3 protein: CASSMRGRGTAYGYTF; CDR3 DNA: TGTGCCAGTAGTATGCGTGGCAGGGGAACGGCTTATGGCTACACCTTC
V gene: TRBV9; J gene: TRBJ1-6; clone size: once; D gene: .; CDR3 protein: CASSSGGNSPLHF; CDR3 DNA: TGTGCCAGCAGCTCCGGGGGTAATTCACCCCTCCACTTT
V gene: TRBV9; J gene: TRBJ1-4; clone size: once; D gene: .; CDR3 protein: CASSPHGDTKLDEKLFF; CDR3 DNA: TGTGCCAGCAGCCCCCATGGGGACACTAAATTGGATGAAAAACTGTTTTTT
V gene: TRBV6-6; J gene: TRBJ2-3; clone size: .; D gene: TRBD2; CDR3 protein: CASALAGGKADTQYF; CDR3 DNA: TGTGCCAGCGCACTAGCGGGGGGCAAGGCAGATACGCAGTATTTT
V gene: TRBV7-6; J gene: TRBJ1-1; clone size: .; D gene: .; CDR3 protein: CASSLVGGTDTEAFF; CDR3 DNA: TGTGCCAGCAGCTTAGTAGGAGGGACGGACACTGAAGCTTTCTTT
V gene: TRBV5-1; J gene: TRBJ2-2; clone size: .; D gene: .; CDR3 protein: CASKFLSAGLSGELFF; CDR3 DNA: TGCGCCAGCAAATTCCTTAGTGCGGGCCTATCCGGGGAGCTGTTTTTT
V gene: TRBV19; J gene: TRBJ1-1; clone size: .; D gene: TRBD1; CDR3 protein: CASSPQQGLPEAFF; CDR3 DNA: TGTGCCAGTAGTCCCCAACAGGGGTTGCCTGAAGCTTTCTTT
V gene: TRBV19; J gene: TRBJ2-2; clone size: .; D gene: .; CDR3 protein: CASSPGGSNTGELFF; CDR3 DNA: TGTGCCAGTAGTCCCGGCGGGTCGAACACCGGGGAGCTGTTTTTT
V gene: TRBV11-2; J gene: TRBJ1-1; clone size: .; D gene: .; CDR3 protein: CASSSFRGGGEAFF; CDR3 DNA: TGTGCCAGCAGCTCCTTCCGCGGGGGTGGTGAAGCTTTCTTT
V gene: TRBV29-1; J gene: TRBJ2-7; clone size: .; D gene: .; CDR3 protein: CSVGMGGPSYEQYF; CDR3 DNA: TGCAGCGTTGGGATGGGGGGGCCGAGCTACGAGCAGTACTTC